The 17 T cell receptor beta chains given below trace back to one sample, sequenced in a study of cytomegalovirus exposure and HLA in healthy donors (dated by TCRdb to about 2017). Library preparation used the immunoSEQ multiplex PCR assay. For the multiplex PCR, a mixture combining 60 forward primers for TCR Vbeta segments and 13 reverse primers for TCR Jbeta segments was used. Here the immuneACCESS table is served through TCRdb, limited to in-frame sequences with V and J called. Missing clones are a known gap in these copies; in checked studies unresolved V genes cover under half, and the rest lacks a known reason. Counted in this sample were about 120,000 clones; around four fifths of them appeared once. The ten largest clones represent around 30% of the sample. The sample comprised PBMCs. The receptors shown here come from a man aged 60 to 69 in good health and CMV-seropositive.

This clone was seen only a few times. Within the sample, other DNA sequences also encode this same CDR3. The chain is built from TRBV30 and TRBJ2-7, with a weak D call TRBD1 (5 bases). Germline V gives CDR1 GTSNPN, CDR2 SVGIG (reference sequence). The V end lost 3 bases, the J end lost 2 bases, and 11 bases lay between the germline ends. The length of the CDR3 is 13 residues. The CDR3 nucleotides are TGTGCCTGGAGGGTGGGGCCGGCCTACGAGCAGTACTTC. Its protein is CAWRVGPAYEQYF.

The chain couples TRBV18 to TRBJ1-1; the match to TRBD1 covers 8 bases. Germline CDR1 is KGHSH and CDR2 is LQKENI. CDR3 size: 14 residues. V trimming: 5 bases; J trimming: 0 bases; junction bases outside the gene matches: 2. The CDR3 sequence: CASSLQGVNTEAFF. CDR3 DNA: TGTGCCAGCTCATTACAGGGGGTGAACACTGAAGCTTTCTTT.

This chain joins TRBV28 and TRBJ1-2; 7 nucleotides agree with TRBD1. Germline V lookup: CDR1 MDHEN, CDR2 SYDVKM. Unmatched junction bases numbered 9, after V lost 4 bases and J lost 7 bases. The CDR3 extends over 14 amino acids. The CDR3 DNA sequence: TGTGCCAGCAGTTCCAGAACAGGGGTCGGTGGCTACACCTTC. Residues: CASSSRTGVGGYTF.

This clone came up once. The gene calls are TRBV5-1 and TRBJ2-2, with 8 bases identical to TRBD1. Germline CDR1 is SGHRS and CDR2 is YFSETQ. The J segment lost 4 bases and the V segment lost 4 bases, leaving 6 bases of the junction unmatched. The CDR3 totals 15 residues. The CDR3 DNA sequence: TGCGCCAGCAGCCGCGACAGGGGAATCACCGGGGAGCTGTTTTTT. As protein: CASSRDRGITGELFF.

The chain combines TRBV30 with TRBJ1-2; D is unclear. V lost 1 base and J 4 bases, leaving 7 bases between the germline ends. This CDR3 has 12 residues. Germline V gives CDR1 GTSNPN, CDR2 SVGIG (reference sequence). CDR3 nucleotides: TGTGCCTGGAGTGCCCGTTTCTATGGCTACACCTTC. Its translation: CAWSARFYGYTF.

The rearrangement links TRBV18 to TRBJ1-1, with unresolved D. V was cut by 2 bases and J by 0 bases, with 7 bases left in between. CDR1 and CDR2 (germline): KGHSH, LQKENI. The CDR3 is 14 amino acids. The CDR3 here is CASSPAGMNTEAFF. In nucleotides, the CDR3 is TGTGCCAGCTCACCAGCCGGTATGAACACTGAAGCTTTCTTT.

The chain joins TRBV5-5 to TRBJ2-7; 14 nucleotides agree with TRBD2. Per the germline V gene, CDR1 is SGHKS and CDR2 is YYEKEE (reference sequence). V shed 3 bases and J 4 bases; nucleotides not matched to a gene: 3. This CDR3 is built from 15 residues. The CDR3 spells CASSSGLAGVYEQYF. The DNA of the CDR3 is TGTGCCAGCAGCTCGGGACTAGCGGGGGTGTACGAGCAGTACTTC. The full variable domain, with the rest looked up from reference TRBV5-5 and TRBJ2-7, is DAGVTQSPTHLIKTRGQQVTLRCSPISGHKSVSWYQQVLGQGPQFIFQYYEKEERGRGNFPDRFSARQFPNYSSELNVNALLLGDSALYLCASSSGLAGVYEQYFGPGTRLTVT.

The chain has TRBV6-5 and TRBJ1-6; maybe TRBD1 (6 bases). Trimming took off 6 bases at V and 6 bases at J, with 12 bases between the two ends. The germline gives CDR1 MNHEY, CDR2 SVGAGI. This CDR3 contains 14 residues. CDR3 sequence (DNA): TGTGCCAGCAGAGAAGGACAGTTTAATTCACCCCTCCACTTT. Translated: CASREGQFNSPLHF.

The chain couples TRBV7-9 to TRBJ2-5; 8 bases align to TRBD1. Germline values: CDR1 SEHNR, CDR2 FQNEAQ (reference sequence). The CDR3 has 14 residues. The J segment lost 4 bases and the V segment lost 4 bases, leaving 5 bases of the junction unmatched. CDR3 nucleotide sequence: TGTGCCAGCAGCTCGACAGGGGACGGAGAGACCCAGTACTTC. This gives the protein CASSSTGDGETQYF.

The CDR3, as DNA: TGCGCCAGCAGCTTGGGAGGTTCCGGGGAGCTGTTTTTT. Translated, it gives CASSLGGSGELFF. The rearrangement joins TRBV5-1 to TRBJ2-2, with D uncertain. CDR3 length: 13 residues. Trimming left V 0 bases short and J 6 bases short, with 6 bases between. Per the germline V gene, CDR1 is SGHRS and CDR2 is YFSETQ.

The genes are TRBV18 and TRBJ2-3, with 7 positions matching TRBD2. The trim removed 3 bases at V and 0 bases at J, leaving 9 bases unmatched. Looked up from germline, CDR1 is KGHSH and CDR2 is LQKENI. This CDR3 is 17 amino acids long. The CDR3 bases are TGTGCCAGCTCACCCCCGGGCGGGAGCCGTAGCACAGATACGCAGTATTTT. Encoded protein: CASSPPGGSRSTDTQYF.

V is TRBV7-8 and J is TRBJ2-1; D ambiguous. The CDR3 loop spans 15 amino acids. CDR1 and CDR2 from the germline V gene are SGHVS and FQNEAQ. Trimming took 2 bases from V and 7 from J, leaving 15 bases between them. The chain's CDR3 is CASSLMLAAYNEQFF. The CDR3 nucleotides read TGTGCCAGCAGCTTAATGTTGGCCGCTTATAATGAGCAGTTCTTC. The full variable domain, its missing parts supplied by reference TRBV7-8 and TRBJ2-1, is GAGVSQSPRYKVAKRGQDVALRCDPISGHVSLFWYQQALGQGPEFLTYFQNEAQLDKSGLPSDRFFAERPEGSVSTLKIQRTQQEDSAVYLCASSLMLAAYNEQFFGPGTRLTVL.

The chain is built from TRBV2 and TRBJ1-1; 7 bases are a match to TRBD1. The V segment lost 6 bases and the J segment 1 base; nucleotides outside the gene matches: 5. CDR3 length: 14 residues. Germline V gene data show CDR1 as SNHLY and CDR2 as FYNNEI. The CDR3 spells CASRAGTENTEAFF. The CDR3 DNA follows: TGTGCCAGCAGGGCCGGGACAGAGAACACTGAAGCTTTCTTT.

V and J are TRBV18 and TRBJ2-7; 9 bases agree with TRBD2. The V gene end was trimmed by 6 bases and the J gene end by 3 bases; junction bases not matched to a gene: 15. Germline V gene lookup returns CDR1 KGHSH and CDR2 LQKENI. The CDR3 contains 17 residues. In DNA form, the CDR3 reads TGTGCCAGCTCGTTCAGGGAGCGAGCGGGGGGCGACTACGAGCAGTACTTC. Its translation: CASSFRERAGGDYEQYF.

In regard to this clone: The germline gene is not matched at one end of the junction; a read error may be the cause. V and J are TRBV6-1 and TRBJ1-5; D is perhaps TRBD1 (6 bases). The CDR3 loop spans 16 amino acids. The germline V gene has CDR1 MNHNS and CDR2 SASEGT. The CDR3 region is CTSSEMKGPGAQPQHF. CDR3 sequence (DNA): TGTACCAGCAGTGAAATGAAGGGCCCAGGGGCTCAGCCCCAGCATTTT.

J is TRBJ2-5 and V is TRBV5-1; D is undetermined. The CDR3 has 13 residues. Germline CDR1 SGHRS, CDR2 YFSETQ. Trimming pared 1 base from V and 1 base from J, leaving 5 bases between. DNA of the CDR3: TGCGCCAGCAGCTTGCTTCCCCAAGAGACCCAGTACTTC. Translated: CASSLLPQETQYF.

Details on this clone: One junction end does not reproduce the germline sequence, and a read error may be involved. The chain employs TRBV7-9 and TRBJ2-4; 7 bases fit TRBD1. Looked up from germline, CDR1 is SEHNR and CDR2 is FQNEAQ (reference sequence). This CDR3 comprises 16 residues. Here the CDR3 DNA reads TGTGCCAGCAGCCGGGACAGCGCCGGAGCCAAAAACAGTCAGTACTTC. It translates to CASSRDSAGAKNSQYF.